Presented here are 15 T cell receptor beta chains from one specimen sequenced in a study of CD8 T cells in ankylosing spondylitis. TCRdb recomputed calls from the 5' RACE reads with MiXCR, one row per CDR3 protein. Of some 95,000 distinct CDR3 sequences detected, about 8.1% appear once; the ten largest clones hold approximately 5.5%. The sequenced sample consisted of blood, either unsorted or a sorted T cell fraction (not recorded which). All receptors derive from a male donor with ankylosing spondylitis or in good health (not recorded which).

This clonotype was recorded many times. The chain carries TRBV27 and TRBJ1-1; D perhaps matches TRBD1 (6 bases). The germline V and J ends were trimmed by 8 bases and 0 bases, with 16 bases remaining between them. This CDR3 has 15 amino acids. Germline V gene sequence: CDR1 MNHEY, CDR2 SMNVEV (reference sequence). In nucleotides, the CDR3 is TGTGCCAGCCGTTCCTATGGGGACATGAACACTGAAGCTTTCTTT. This codes for CASRSYGDMNTEAFF.

V and J are TRBV4-2 and TRBJ2-3; 8 bases agree with TRBD1. V shed 0 bases, J shed 4 bases, and the junction held 6 bases outside the gene matches. Germline V gives CDR1 LGHNA, CDR2 YNFKEQ. The CDR3 totals 16 residues. For the CDR3, the DNA is TGTGCCAGCAGCCAAGATGGGGGCAGGGGGCCAGATACGCAGTATTTT. Protein product: CASSQDGGRGPDTQYF.

A few counts support this clonotype. CDR3 sequence reads: CASSPRTEEETQYF. CDR3 DNA sequence: TGTGCCAGCAGTCCCCGGACAGAGGAAGAGACCCAGTACTTC. The rearrangement joins TRBV27 to TRBJ2-5, with D possibly being TRBD1 (6 bases). Per germline, CDR1 MNHEY and CDR2 SMNVEV (reference sequence). The V end lost 5 bases, the J end lost 3 bases, and 13 bases lay between the germline ends. The CDR3 is 14 residues long.

Ten or more counts support this clonotype. A junction end diverges from the germline sequence, so it may reflect a read error. The V and J genes are TRBV7-7 and TRBJ1-3, with D tentatively TRBD1 (5 bases). The CDR3 is 16 amino acids. Germline loops: CDR1 SSHAT, CDR2 FNYEAQ (reference sequence). CDR3 bases: TGTGCTAGCAGCCCCGAACCAGGGATCTCTGGAAACACCATATATTTT. Translating it yields CASSPEPGISGNTIYF.

In its sample, this clonotype was seen many times. The V and J genes are TRBV27 and TRBJ1-1; a weak D match, TRBD1 (5 bases). The CDR3 totals 14 residues. V was trimmed by 0 bases and J by 6 bases, leaving 11 bases between them. Per germline, CDR1 MNHEY and CDR2 SMNVEV (reference sequence). Here the CDR3 DNA reads TGTGCCAGCAGTTTATCTCGGGGGACCTCTGAAGCTTTCTTT. Translating gives CASSLSRGTSEAFF.

This clonotype was seen repeatedly, ten times or more. The chain uses TRBV27 and TRBJ1-2; 8 nucleotides line up with TRBD1. The germline V gene encodes CDR1 MNHEY and CDR2 SMNVEV (reference sequence). The V and J ends lost 3 bases and 8 bases, in that order; junction bases with no gene match: 11. The CDR3 totals 15 residues. The CDR3 reads CASSLSGGSGGGYTF. The CDR3 coding sequence is TGTGCCAGCAGTTTGTCAGGGGGCTCTGGTGGCGGCTACACCTTC.

Ten or more counts support this clonotype. The rearrangement joins TRBV11-2 to TRBJ2-7; possible D gene TRBD1, 6 bases. Trimming shortened V by 1 base and J by 10 bases, and 14 bases separated the two germline ends. CDR3 size: 13 residues. From germline, CDR1 is SGHAT and CDR2 FQNNGV. CDR3 sequence reads: CASSLGRGGFQYF. In DNA, the CDR3 is TGTGCCAGCAGCTTAGGTAGAGGGGGTTTCCAGTACTTC.

This clonotype was seen ten or more times. A read error may account for a junction end that differs from germline. The gene calls are TRBV28 and TRBJ2-7; 12 positions match TRBD1. Germline V CDR1 and CDR2: MDHEN, SYDVKM. The CDR3 loop spans 15 amino acids. CDR3 bases: TGTGCCAGCAAGACACACGGGACAGGGGGCTTAGCCTGGCAATTC. Its translation is CASKTHGTGGLAWQF.

This clonotype was found many times. CDR3 amino acids: CASSLVSGSTDTQYF. DNA for the CDR3: TGTGCCAGCAGCTTAGTTTCGGGCAGCACAGATACGCAGTATTTT. The V call is TRBV7-9, the J call TRBJ2-3; the D is unclear. CDR1 SEHNR and CDR2 FQNEAQ come from the germline V gene (reference sequence). The CDR3 length is 15 residues. V lost 1 base and J 0 bases, leaving 8 bases between the germline ends. Drawing the rest from reference TRBV7-9 and TRBJ2-3, the complete variable domain is DTGVSQNPRHKITKRGQNVTFRCDPISEHNRLYWYRQTLGQGPEFLTYFQNEAQLEKSRLLSDRFSAERPKGSFSTLEIQRTEQGDSAMYLCASSLVSGSTDTQYFGPGTRLTVL.

There are many counts of this clonotype. The J gene is TRBJ2-7, the V gene TRBV28; D not certain. Germline V gives CDR1 MDHEN, CDR2 SYDVKM. This CDR3 has 12 residues. Trimming took off 4 bases at V and 6 bases at J, with 10 bases between the two ends. CDR3 residues: CASSYQKGEQYF. As DNA, the CDR3 is TGTGCCAGCAGTTACCAAAAGGGCGAGCAGTACTTC.

This clonotype was seen repeatedly, ten times or more. This chain connects TRBV29-1 to TRBJ1-4; D possibly corresponds to TRBD1 (5 bases). The germline V gene has CDR1 SQVTM and CDR2 ANQGSEA. V was clipped by 3 bases and J by 4 bases, with 15 bases between them. This CDR3 region has 15 residues. The CDR3 DNA reads as TGCAGCGTTGAGAGGGGTTCGGCCGGTAATGAAAAACTGTTTTTT. It translates to CSVERGSAGNEKLFF.

This clonotype came up many times. V gene TRBV7-2 combines with J gene TRBJ1-2; 9 bases are a match to TRBD1. The CDR3 sequence is 15 residues long. J was trimmed by 6 bases and V by 5 bases; bases with no gene match: 10. Per germline, CDR1 SGHTA and CDR2 FQGNSA. As DNA, the CDR3 is TGTGCCAGCAGCCCATGGACAGGGGAGGCCAATGGCTACACCTTC. It yields the protein CASSPWTGEANGYTF.

In its sample, this clonotype was seen a few times. The rearrangement uses TRBV7-9 and TRBJ2-7; D possibly uses TRBD1 or TRBD2 (5 bases each). Germline assignment: CDR1 SEHNR and CDR2 FQNEAQ (reference sequence). Trimming took 4 bases from V and 6 from J, leaving 16 bases between them. The CDR3 covers 14 residues. The DNA of the CDR3 is TGTGCCAGCAGCTGGGACCTAACCCTCCGCGAGCAGTACTTC. Protein sequence: CASSWDLTLREQYF.

This clonotype was found many times. The CDR3 region has the DNA TGTGCCAGCACCCTAGGGAGGCAGGGCGGTTTCCAGCCCCAGCATTTT. Translation gives CASTLGRQGGFQPQHF. The chain recombines TRBV7-8 with TRBJ1-5; perhaps TRBD1 as D (5 bases). This CDR3 has 16 residues. Germline lookup yields CDR1 SGHVS and CDR2 FQNEAQ. Trimming cost V 7 bases and J 7 bases, with 23 bases left between them.

About this clonotype itself: Since a much larger clone is just one base distant, this may be a read error. The rearrangement uses TRBV27 and TRBJ2-1; TRBD1 matches 7 bases. Germline CDR1 MNHEY, CDR2 SMNVEV (reference sequence). Trimming took 7 bases from V and 10 from J; bases not matched to a gene: 7. The CDR3 totals 12 residues. CDR3 amino acids: CASNDRADEQFF. CDR3 nucleotide sequence: TGTGCCAGCAACGACAGGGCCGACGAGCAGTTCTTC.